This TCR beta chain originates from a study of T cell repertoires in cytomegalovirus infection (dated by TCRdb to between 2018 and 2021). General notes on the study: Alongside well-studied HLA-B-restricted epitopes, the peptide stimulations were aimed at recently identified HLA-C-restricted CMV epitopes, whose presentation resists viral immunomodulation. Donor HLA type was relevant to the analysis, because carriage of CMV infection together with the matching HLA type was indicated by public TCR beta signatures. Study-wide conclusions, independent of this receptor: The ex vivo response was dominated by HLA-C-restricted CMV-specific TCR beta clonotypes, which also provided the single most frequent clonotype in two of eight donors. In both this cohort and an independent cohort of some 350 donors, the cumulative frequency of public TCR beta family members distinguished carriers of CMV infection plus the relevant HLA type.

What the treatment or condition label conveys for this sample: in vitro stimulation with specific CMV peptide epitopes to enrich CMV-specific T cells. Comment on this clonotype: Its recognized antigen is unknown. The junction does not match germline at one end; this may be a read error.

CDR3 length: 14 amino acids, cysteine to phenylalanine. CDR3 DNA only is kept here, 42 bases in frame from base 1. Per the germline V gene (reference sequence), SEHNR is the CDR1 and FQNEAQ is the CDR2. The data were produced on an Illumina HiSeq 1500. The raw public data were reprocessed by TCRdb itself: fastp quality trimming at Q25, MiXCR clonotype calling, in-frame beta chains only. Identical CDR3 proteins give one entry, which carries the most common genes and DNA. The sample data list some 940,000 distinct CDR3 sequences, and under 40% of these were observed just once. The ten top clones hold under 15% of the sample.

The receptor chain draws on TRBV7-9 and TRBJ1-1; no D gene is confidently identified. The origin of this receptor is a human donor in good health (CMV status not recorded). Some clones in this sample may be carry-over from other donors' samples. The specimen was cultured CD8+ T cells from PBMCs, collected from culture after CMV antigen stimulation. The nucleotide sequence reads as follows: TGTGCCAGCAGCTTCGGGAAATTGAATACTGAAGCTTTCTTT. This encodes CASSFGKLNTEAFF.